These T cell receptor beta chains were read from a single sample in a study of post-analysis software for immune sequencing data. TCRdb fed the PCR reads into MiXCR, producing one record per CDR3 protein. Among 750,000 to 950,000 distinct CDR3 sequences listed, 46% were seen once. Sequencing was done on a sample of blood. All receptors derive from a girl aged 10-17 years with multiple sclerosis. Both conserved end residues are part of each CDR3. Each record gives: clone size, D gene, V gene, J gene, CDR3 DNA, CDR3 protein. The D gene is left open where the match is weak. The size entry is marked missing in some rows and otherwise reads once, few, many or a size class.

.	TRBD2	TRBV20-1	TRBJ2-5	TGCAGTGCTCCGAGCGGGAGTCGACAAGAGACCCAGTACTTC	CSAPSGSRQETQYF
.	.	TRBV4-3	TRBJ1-2	TGCGCCAGCAGCCAAGCGACAAAGGCCACAAGAGACTATGGCTACACCTTC	CASSQATKATRDYGYTF
.	.	TRBV6-5	TRBJ2-6	TGTGCCAGCAGCCGAACTAGCCTTGGGGCCAACGTCCTGACTTTC	CASSRTSLGANVLTF
.	TRBD2	TRBV20-1	TRBJ2-1	TGCAGTGCGTCCGCGGGACTAGCGGCCGGATTCCACAATGAGCAGTTCTTC	CSASAGLAAGFHNEQFF
.	TRBD2	TRBV10-3	TRBJ2-5	TGTGCCATCAGTGGCCGGGGGGGAGAAGGAGCAGAGACCCGGTACTTC	CAISGRGGEGAETRYF
.	TRBD2	TRBV29-1	TRBJ2-1	TGCAGCGTTGAGGGCGGGAGTCTCCCGAGAGAGCAGTTCTTC	CSVEGGSLPREQFF
few	TRBD2	TRBV28	TRBJ2-7	TGTGCCAGCAGTCCTCTAGCGGGAGCGTCCTACGAGCAGTACTTC	CASSPLAGASYEQYF
few	.	TRBV12-3/TRBV12-4	TRBJ1-1	TGTGCCAGCAGTTCCAGTACAGGGCTCAGTGAAGCTTTCTTT	CASSSSTGLSEAFF
.	.	TRBV15	TRBJ2-7	TGTGCCACCAGCAGAGATGACTTTCCCTACGAGCAGTACTTC	CATSRDDFPYEQYF
few	TRBD1	TRBV4-1	TRBJ1-2	TGCGCCAGCAGCACCGGGACAGGGGGAGGCTACACCTTC	CASSTGTGGGYTF
few	TRBD1	TRBV12-3/TRBV12-4	TRBJ2-1	TGTGCCAGCAGTATACAGGGGAGCTCCTACAATGAGCAGTTCTTC	CASSIQGSSYNEQFF
.	.	TRBV6-1	TRBJ1-6	TGTGCCAGCAGTGAAACCGGGAGTAATTCACCCCTCCACTTT	CASSETGSNSPLHF
.	TRBD2	TRBV4-1	TRBJ2-1	TGCGCCAGCAGCCAAGACCCCCCGGGAGGAGTAGTTGATGAGCAGTTCTTC	CASSQDPPGGVVDEQFF
.	.	TRBV7-2	TRBJ2-1	TGTGCCGGCAGCTTAGCCCTTTACAATGAGCAGTTCTTC	CAGSLALYNEQFF
.	.	TRBV7-2	TRBJ2-3	TGTGCCAGCAGCTTAGTAGGGACCCCCAGCACAGATACGCAGTATTTT	CASSLVGTPSTDTQYF
.	.	TRBV6-5	TRBJ2-3	TGTGCCAGCAGTTCCGCCCCGCCGGGACGAGCGGGCGAACCAGATACGCAGTATTTT	CASSSAPPGRAGEPDTQYF
.	TRBD2	TRBV29-1	TRBJ2-3	TGCAGCGGTACCGGACTAGGAAGGGATACGCAGTATTTT	CSGTGLGRDTQYF
.	.	TRBV29-1	TRBJ1-2	TGCAGCGTTCCGACGAGCTATGGCTACACCTTC	CSVPTSYGYTF